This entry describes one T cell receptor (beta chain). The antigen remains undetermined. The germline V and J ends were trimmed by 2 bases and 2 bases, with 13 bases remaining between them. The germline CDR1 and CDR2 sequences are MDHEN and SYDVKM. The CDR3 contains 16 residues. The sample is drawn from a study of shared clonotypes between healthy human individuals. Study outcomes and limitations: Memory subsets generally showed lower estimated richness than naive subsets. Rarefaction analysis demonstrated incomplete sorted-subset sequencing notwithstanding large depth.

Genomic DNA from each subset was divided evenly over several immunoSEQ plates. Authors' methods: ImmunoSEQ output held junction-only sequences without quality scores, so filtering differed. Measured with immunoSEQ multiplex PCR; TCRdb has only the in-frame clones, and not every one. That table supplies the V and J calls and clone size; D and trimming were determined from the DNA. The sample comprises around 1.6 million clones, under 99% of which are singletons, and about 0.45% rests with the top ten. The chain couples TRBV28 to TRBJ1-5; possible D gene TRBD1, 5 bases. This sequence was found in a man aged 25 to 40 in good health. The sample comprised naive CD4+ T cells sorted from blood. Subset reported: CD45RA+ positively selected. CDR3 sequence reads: CASSLPSRGGNQPQHF. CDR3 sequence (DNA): TGTGCCAGCAGTTTACCCAGTCGAGGGGGCAATCAGCCCCAGCATTTT.